A selection of T cell receptor beta chains follows, all from one sample in a study of OX40 agonist ivuxolimab in advanced cancers. Profiling relied on immunoSEQ multiplex PCR, and the TCRdb table lists in-frame clones only, not all of them. The sample has 35,000 to 45,000 clones; around 89% are singletons. The specimen was CD4+ or CD8+ T cells sorted from blood, collected in a trial of the OX40 agonist ivuxolimab. The source of these receptors is an adult with an advanced solid tumor such as melanoma, head and neck, liver or kidney cancer. The conserved cysteine and the conserved F or W are not part of the CDR3 here. Fields, in order: V gene, J gene, CDR3 protein.

TRBV7-6	TRBJ1-5	ASSFGLNQPQH
TRBV27	TRBJ2-2	ASSLDANTGELF
TRBV27	TRBJ2-1	ASSLSGNEQF
TRBV10-3	TRBJ2-7	AISERTGEQY
TRBV19	TRBJ2-1	ASSIGGGNYNEQF
TRBV9	TRBJ2-2	ASSDRTGAGTGELF
TRBV19	TRBJ2-1	ASSRQGASYNEQF
TRBV19	TRBJ2-1	ASSIFSGDSEF
TRBV2	TRBJ1-5	ASGRWGQPQH
TRBV6-5	TRBJ2-7	ASSYPSGDEQY
TRBV28	TRBJ2-1	ASTRLLAGGPGEQF
TRBV28	TRBJ1-5	ASGVPGTANQPQH
TRBV28	TRBJ1-3	ASSPLKYTIY
TRBV5-6	TRBJ2-7	ASTPGQDPYEQY
TRBV5-1	TRBJ1-1	ASSLAGSMNTEAF
TRBV9	TRBJ2-3	ASSLTGLSWIDTQY
TRBV10-3	TRBJ2-7	AISPGPEGLSHEQY
TRBV4-1	TRBJ2-1	ASSAGQGGYNEQF
TRBV6-7	TRBJ2-3	ASSYRGTSTDTQY
TRBV15	TRBJ2-1	ATSRGLDVEEQF
TRBV27	TRBJ2-7	ASSPPGHNYEQY
TRBV27	TRBJ2-1	ASTPSGRADEQF
TRBV5-6	TRBJ2-3	ASSLSSTDTQY
TRBV6-6	TRBJ1-5	ASSLTGFAQPQH
TRBV10-3	TRBJ2-1	AISERDGYNEQF
TRBV4-1	TRBJ2-7	ASSQERQAEQY
TRBV5-1	TRBJ2-7	ASRDPGTGNYEQY
TRBV19	TRBJ2-7	ASSIGEGSYEQY
TRBV7-7	TRBJ2-1	ASSLARGNEQF
TRBV27	TRBJ1-4	ASSYGLGEKLF
TRBV7-9	TRBJ2-7	ASSTGTGGHYEQY
TRBV28	TRBJ2-1	ASSLLAETYNEQF
TRBV6-6	TRBJ2-7	ASSYGGASHEQY
TRBV6-6	TRBJ2-7	ASSGGYPYEQY
TRBV29-1	TRBJ1-1	SVGANRGSDTEAF
TRBV9	TRBJ1-2	ASSVGNRAVGYT
TRBV2	TRBJ1-2	ASSEVYDLTVKYGYT
TRBV4-1	TRBJ2-5	ASSPRKGLAGGPSETQY
TRBV6-6	TRBJ2-5	ASSYSGRVEETQY
TRBV7-9	TRBJ2-7	ASSLAAVYEQY
TRBV9	TRBJ1-1	ASRGDRDNTEAF
TRBV28	TRBJ1-6	ASLPGALYNSPLH
TRBV27	TRBJ2-7	ASSPGLTYEQY
TRBV11-2	TRBJ2-7	ASSPGGYEQY
TRBV19	TRBJ2-7	ASSVGTSGYEQY
TRBV7-9	TRBJ1-1	ASSFWGSTEAF
TRBV7-2	TRBJ1-1	ASSVDRNTEAF
TRBV7-8	TRBJ2-4	ASSFSPFGSLLAKNIQY